This T cell receptor (beta chain) came from a study of T-cell memory formation after mild COVID-19. Study-wide points: Mostly located in CM and EM were contracting CD4+ clones, with contracting CD8+ clones located in EMRA.

Each CDR3 protein gets one entry after TCRdb re-called the 5' RACE reads with MiXCR. The table includes around 340,000 distinct CDR3 sequences, approximately 14% detected once. A note on this clonotype: As yet, its antigen is unknown.

Between the trimmed V and J ends, which lost 7 bases and 2 bases, there was a span of 7 bases. The CDR3 totals 13 residues. Germline assignment: CDR1 SGHRS and CDR2 YFSETQ. The sequence came from a man aged 18 to 30 who had mild COVID-19 (a few samples of this study predate the infection). Cell type and time point are not known. Material: PBMCs or a T cell subset sorted from them (not recorded which). The rearrangement joins TRBV5-1 to TRBJ2-6; D gene uncertain. The CDR3 sequence is CASRDPGANVLTF. For the CDR3, the DNA is TGCGCCAGCCGCGACCCTGGGGCCAACGTCCTGACTTTC.